These T cell receptor beta chains were read from a single sample in a study of cytomegalovirus exposure and HLA in healthy donors. Only in-frame clones appear in the TCRdb table, and some are missing; sequencing was by immunoSEQ multiplex PCR. The sample lists more than 65,000 clones, around 82% occurring once. The sample comprised PBMCs. The receptors derive from a man younger than 35 in good health and CMV-seronegative. Each CDR3 is given with its conserved first and last residue. A D gene is named only where the DNA matches it firmly. Clone size, where shown, is once, few, many, or a class for clones that have expanded.

d_call: -
j_call: TRBJ2-1
cdr3_length: 15
clone_size: -
v_call: TRBV11-2
cdr3_nt: TGTGCCAGCAGTAGGATTCAGGGCAGCTACAATGAGCAGTTCTTC
cdr3_aa: CASSRIQGSYNEQFF

d_call: -
j_call: TRBJ1-1
cdr3_length: 15
clone_size: -
v_call: TRBV18
cdr3_nt: TGTGCCAGCTCAGGCACAGGTTCGACGAACACTGAAGCTTTCTTT
cdr3_aa: CASSGTGSTNTEAFF

d_call: TRBD1
j_call: TRBJ2-7
cdr3_length: 17
clone_size: -
v_call: TRBV18
cdr3_nt: TGTGCCAGCTCACCACCCGGAGGCAGGACAGGCGTCTACGAGCAGTACTTC
cdr3_aa: CASSPPGGRTGVYEQYF

d_call: -
j_call: TRBJ2-7
cdr3_length: 14
clone_size: -
v_call: TRBV2
cdr3_nt: TGTGCCAGCCAAAGGGGACTCAGCTCCTACGAGCAGTACTTC
cdr3_aa: CASQRGLSSYEQYF

d_call: TRBD2
j_call: TRBJ2-7
cdr3_length: 12
clone_size: -
v_call: TRBV27
cdr3_nt: TGTGCCAGTAGCGGGCAGTCCTACGAGCAGTACTTC
cdr3_aa: CASSGQSYEQYF

d_call: TRBD2
j_call: TRBJ2-7
cdr3_length: 14
clone_size: -
v_call: TRBV5-1
cdr3_nt: TGCGCCAGCAGCATAGGGACTAGCGGGCTCGAGCAGTACTTC
cdr3_aa: CASSIGTSGLEQYF

d_call: -
j_call: TRBJ2-7
cdr3_length: 13
clone_size: -
v_call: TRBV19
cdr3_nt: TGTGCCAGTAGTCAGGCCAGAGCCTACGAGCAGTACTTC
cdr3_aa: CASSQARAYEQYF

d_call: TRBD1
j_call: TRBJ1-1
cdr3_length: 14
clone_size: once
v_call: TRBV28
cdr3_nt: TGTGCCAGCAGAGGGGGACAGCTGAACACTGAAGCTTTCTTT
cdr3_aa: CASRGGQLNTEAFF

d_call: -
j_call: TRBJ2-7
cdr3_length: 14
clone_size: -
v_call: TRBV5-4
cdr3_nt: TGTGCCAGCAGCTTGGGACGAGGGTCCTACGAGCAGTACTTC
cdr3_aa: CASSLGRGSYEQYF

d_call: -
j_call: TRBJ2-3
cdr3_length: 16
clone_size: few
v_call: TRBV1
cdr3_nt: TGCACCAGCAGCCGTACGACAGGGTGGTACACAGATACGCAGTATTTT
cdr3_aa: CTSSRTTGWYTDTQYF

d_call: -
j_call: TRBJ1-4
cdr3_length: 14
clone_size: -
v_call: TRBV18
cdr3_nt: TGTGCCAGCTCACCAAAAGGGGAGGGTGAAAAACTGTTTTTT
cdr3_aa: CASSPKGEGEKLFF

d_call: TRBD1
j_call: TRBJ2-7
cdr3_length: 15
clone_size: -
v_call: TRBV4-2
cdr3_nt: TGTGCCAGCAGCCTCGACAGGGTGAGCTCCTACGAGCAGTACTTC
cdr3_aa: CASSLDRVSSYEQYF

d_call: -
j_call: TRBJ1-2
cdr3_length: 14
clone_size: -
v_call: TRBV4-1
cdr3_nt: TGCGCCAGCAGCCAAGATCAGGGCGACTATGGCTACACCTTC
cdr3_aa: CASSQDQGDYGYTF

d_call: -
j_call: TRBJ1-1
cdr3_length: 12
clone_size: once
v_call: TRBV5-4
cdr3_nt: TGTGCCAGCAGGGGGCGAGGCACTGAAGCTTTCTTT
cdr3_aa: CASRGRGTEAFF

d_call: TRBD1
j_call: TRBJ1-2
cdr3_length: 16
clone_size: -
v_call: TRBV28
cdr3_nt: TGTGCCAGCAGTTTTAGCGTTTCTGGACAGGGGTTTGGCTACACCTTC
cdr3_aa: CASSFSVSGQGFGYTF

d_call: TRBD2
j_call: TRBJ2-2
cdr3_length: 17
clone_size: -
v_call: TRBV7-3
cdr3_nt: TGTGCCAGCAGCTCGCGGACTAGCGGGACGAACACCGGGGAGCTGTTTTTT
cdr3_aa: CASSSRTSGTNTGELFF